The 26 T cell receptor beta chains given below trace back to one sample, sequenced in a study of PD-1 blockade in classical Hodgkin lymphoma (dated by TCRdb to about 2020). Libraries came from the immunoSEQ multiplex PCR assay. This is the immuneACCESS table as TCRdb keeps it, with only in-frame sequences that have V and J called. A part of the clones is gone; compared with another copy, unresolved V genes explain less than half, and the rest is unexplained. The sample has about 33,000 clones on record, roughly 76% of them singletons. 3.9% of the sample is held by the ten biggest clonotypes. The time point label, as the study defines it: cycle 4 day 1 (C4D1), after 6 weeks of nivolumab. Relapse after autologous stem cell transplantation had occurred in all trial patients, and cohorts A, B and C were distinguished by prior brentuximab vedotin exposure. Material: peripheral blood mononuclear cells (PBMCs), obtained before the fourth cycle of nivolumab. The receptors were sampled from a human donor with classical Hodgkin lymphoma.

The rearrangement joins TRBV5-4 to TRBJ2-3; the match to TRBD2 covers 9 bases. CDR3 length: 15 amino acids. In germline, CDR1 is SGHNT, CDR2 YYREEE (reference sequence). V trimming: 0 bases; J trimming: 1 base; junction bases outside the gene matches: 0. CDR3 sequence: CASSLGTSGTDTQYF. The CDR3 coding sequence is TGTGCCAGCAGCTTGGGGACTAGCGGCACAGATACGCAGTATTTT.

The chain is built from TRBV10-3 and TRBJ2-3, with 11 positions matching TRBD2. CDR1 ENHRY and CDR2 SYGVKD come from the germline V gene. V gave up 6 bases and J gave up 1 base; unmatched junction bases: 3. The CDR3 covers 15 residues. The CDR3 nucleotides read TGTGCCATCAGCTCGGGACTAGCGGGCACAGATACGCAGTATTTT. The encoded protein is CAISSGLAGTDTQYF.

This chain uses TRBV2 with TRBJ1-5; 7 bases fit TRBD1. CDR3 length: 15 amino acids. Germline CDR1 is SNHLY and CDR2 is FYNNEI. V was pared by 4 bases and J by 7 bases, with 10 bases of the junction left unmatched. The CDR3 DNA sequence: TGTGCCAGCAGTGTACAGGGGATGAGTGGACAGCCCCAGCATTTT. Translated: CASSVQGMSGQPQHF.

The chain carries TRBV9 and TRBJ2-2, with 12 bases matching TRBD2. Trimming at V came to 3 bases and at J to 7 bases, leaving 7 bases not matched to a gene. This CDR3 contains 16 residues. The V gene's germline CDR1 is SGDLS and CDR2 YYNGEE. The CDR3 reads CASSGRTSGILGELFF. The CDR3 DNA is TGTGCCAGCAGCGGGCGGACTAGCGGGATCCTCGGGGAGCTGTTTTTT.

This clone was detected only a few times. The chain uses TRBV7-8 and TRBJ1-2; D not certain. With 3 bases removed from V and 1 base from J, the gap between germline ends came to 9 bases. Per germline, CDR1 SGHVS and CDR2 FQNEAQ. The CDR3 has 14 residues. The CDR3 region has the DNA TGTGCCAGCAGCTTGGCAGCGAATAACTATGGCTACACCTTC. Translating gives CASSLAANNYGYTF.

The chain employs TRBV7-9 and TRBJ1-6; D call uncertain. V dropped 1 base and J dropped 10 bases, with 2 bases sitting between them. The CDR3 length is 11 residues. Germline assignment: CDR1 SEHNR and CDR2 FQNEAQ (reference sequence). The CDR3 coding sequence is TGTGCCAGCAGCTTAGAGTCACCCCTCCACTTT. It is translated as CASSLESPLHF.

The chain is built from TRBV11-2 and TRBJ2-5, with D hard to call. The J call may be faulty, since TRBJ2-7 better matches the DNA end. The CDR3 has 15 residues. In germline, CDR1 is SGHAT, CDR2 FQNNGV. The chain's CDR3 is CASSLGAISSYEQYF. The CDR3 DNA is TGTGCCAGCAGCTTAGGGGCGATTAGCTCCTACGAGCAGTACTTC.

The chain carries TRBV30 and TRBJ2-1, with D possibly called TRBD1 or TRBD2 (5 bases each). CDR3 length equals 13 residues. Trimming took 0 bases from V and 6 from J, leaving 9 bases between them. The germline CDR1 and CDR2 sequences are GTSNPN and SVGIG (reference sequence). The CDR3 loop reads CAWSVHGGNEQFF. The CDR3 DNA reads TGTGCCTGGAGTGTACATGGGGGCAATGAGCAGTTCTTC.

The gene calls are TRBV6-1 and TRBJ2-7; maybe TRBD1 (6 bases). The germline V gene has CDR1 MNHNS and CDR2 SASEGT. V was clipped by 9 bases and J by 4 bases, with 13 bases between them. The CDR3 totals 12 residues. The CDR3 is CASTGLIYEQYF. CDR3 in DNA: TGTGCCAGTACAGGGTTAATTTACGAGCAGTACTTC.

The gene calls are TRBV2 and TRBJ2-1; D may be TRBD1 (6 bases). This CDR3 has 13 residues. V dropped 2 bases and J dropped 7 bases, with 9 bases sitting between them. The germline V gene encodes CDR1 SNHLY and CDR2 FYNNEI. Written as DNA, the CDR3 is TGTGCCAGCAGTGAACGGCAGGGGAATGAGCAGTTCTTC. This translates into CASSERQGNEQFF. Combining the CDR3 with reference TRBV2 and TRBJ2-1 gives the whole variable domain EPEVTQTPSHQVTQMGQEVILRCVPISNHLYFYWYRQILGQKVEFLVSFYNNEISEKSEIFDDQFSVERPDGSNFTLKIRSTKLEDSAMYFCASSERQGNEQFFGPGTRLTVL.

The chain recombines TRBV14 with TRBJ2-1; TRBD2 matches at 7 bases. V lost 3 bases, J lost 6 bases, and 8 bases stayed unmatched. The CDR3 sequence is 15 residues long. Germline-derived CDR1 and CDR2 are SGHDN and FVKESK. CDR3 in DNA: TGTGCCAGCAGCCAGTTTACCGGGACTACCAATGAGCAGTTCTTC. Translated, it gives CASSQFTGTTNEQFF.

The chain couples TRBV18 to TRBJ2-7; 8 bases fit TRBD1. V lost 1 base and J lost 3; bases outside the gene matches: 11. CDR3 length: 17 residues. From germline, CDR1 is KGHSH and CDR2 LQKENI. The CDR3 region is CASSPRVGTGTGYEQYF. The CDR3 DNA reads as TGTGCCAGCTCACCACGAGTAGGAACCGGGACAGGCTACGAGCAGTACTTC.

This clone occurred once. The J gene is TRBJ1-4, the V gene TRBV7-6, with D unclear. Between the trimmed V and J ends, which lost 1 base and 9 bases, there was a span of 15 bases. Germline CDR1 reads SGHVS; CDR2 reads FNYEAQ. The CDR3 is 15 residues long. CDR3 loop: CASSLGRPGQQKLFF. The CDR3 nucleotides read TGTGCCAGCAGCTTAGGGCGACCGGGCCAGCAAAAACTGTTTTTT.

The chain uses TRBV6-5 and TRBJ2-7, with 10 bases that match TRBD2. The V gene end was trimmed by 0 bases and the J gene end by 2 bases; junction bases not matched to a gene: 4. The germline CDR1 and CDR2 sequences are MNHEY and SVGAGI. The CDR3 has 16 amino acids. This CDR3 is CASSYSRTSGAYEQYF. Here the CDR3 DNA reads TGTGCCAGCAGTTACTCCCGGACTAGCGGTGCCTACGAGCAGTACTTC.

This clone was seen only a few times. This rearrangement joins TRBV5-4 to TRBJ2-1; 7 bases are shared with TRBD2. V was pared by 2 bases and J by 3 bases, with 5 bases of the junction left unmatched. Germline CDR1 reads SGHNT; CDR2 reads YYREEE (reference sequence). This CDR3 is 15 amino acids long. The CDR3 sequence: CASSLLGGYYNEQFF. DNA for the CDR3: TGTGCCAGCAGCTTACTCGGGGGGTACTACAATGAGCAGTTCTTC.

This rearrangement joins TRBV12-1 to TRBJ1-1; TRBD1 is the table's D call and was not checked against the DNA. TRBV12-1 is shown as a pseudogene. There are 16 residues in the CDR3. CDR3 DNA sequence: TGTGCCAGCAGCTTCCTTCTGGGACACCCGAACACTGAAGCTTTCTTT. Residues: CASSFLLGHPNTEAFF.

The chain recombines TRBV28 with TRBJ2-5; TRBD2 matches 11 bases. The junction had 13 bases not matched to a gene; V was cut back by 5 bases and J by 5 bases. Germline CDR1 reads MDHEN; CDR2 reads SYDVKM. The CDR3 is made up of 17 amino acids. DNA for the CDR3: TGTGCCAGCAGTCCGGGGAGGGGACTAGCGGCTCGGGAGACCCAGTACTTC. Translation: CASSPGRGLAARETQYF.

The chain links TRBV7-9 to TRBJ2-3; 10 positions match TRBD2. Germline V gives CDR1 SEHNR, CDR2 FQNEAQ (reference sequence). The junction had 5 bases not matched to a gene; V was cut back by 5 bases and J by 0 bases. This CDR3 is built from 16 residues. Here the CDR3 reads CASSAKREGSTDTQYF. CDR3 DNA: TGTGCCAGCAGCGCTAAGCGGGAGGGAAGCACAGATACGCAGTATTTT.

The chain links TRBV19 to TRBJ2-2; the D call may be TRBD1 or TRBD2 (6 bases each). V was cut by 6 bases and J by 4 bases, with 12 bases left in between. The CDR3 has 14 amino acids. From germline, CDR1 is LNHDA and CDR2 SQIVND (reference sequence). The CDR3 is CASREGGSTGELFF. In nucleotides, the CDR3 is TGTGCCAGTAGGGAGGGGGGATCCACCGGGGAGCTGTTTTTT.

The chain has TRBV7-8 and TRBJ2-7; D might be TRBD1 (6 bases). CDR3 size: 12 residues. Between the trimmed V and J ends, which lost 4 bases and 5 bases, there was a span of 9 bases. The V gene's germline CDR1 is SGHVS and CDR2 FQNEAQ. CDR3 protein: CASSSQGNEQYF. CDR3 sequence (DNA): TGTGCCAGCAGCTCGCAGGGGAACGAGCAGTACTTC.

This sequence joins TRBV11-2 and TRBJ1-5; D uncertain. Per the germline V gene, CDR1 is SGHAT and CDR2 is FQNNGV. The CDR3 loop spans 15 amino acids. V lost 5 bases to trimming and J lost 1 base, with 12 bases between them. As DNA, the CDR3 is TGTGCCAGCAGCCCTCGTTTAGGAAGCAATCAGCCCCAGCATTTT. Its translation is CASSPRLGSNQPQHF.

V is TRBV9 and J is TRBJ2-1; TRBD2 aligns across 7 bases. J gave up 0 bases and V 3 bases, and 3 bases lay outside the gene matches. From germline, CDR1 is SGDLS and CDR2 YYNGEE. The CDR3 sequence is 15 residues long. The CDR3 region has the DNA TGTGCCAGCAGCGCTAGCGGTAGCTCCTACAATGAGCAGTTCTTC. It yields the protein CASSASGSSYNEQFF.

The CDR3 protein is CASSLGQGNTDTQYF. CDR3 DNA sequence: TGTGCCAGCAGCTTAGGACAGGGGAACACAGATACGCAGTATTTT. The chain has TRBV7-2 and TRBJ2-3; 8 bases are shared with TRBD1. With V trimmed by 1 base and J by 2 bases, 2 bases remained unmatched. Germline CDR1 is SGHTA and CDR2 is FQGNSA. CDR3 length equals 15 residues.

This clone was picked up one time. The V call is TRBV7-6, the J call TRBJ2-2; TRBD2 might be the D (6 bases). This CDR3 is 16 amino acids long. V lost 1 base, J lost 7 bases, and 16 bases lay in between. Germline V CDR1 and CDR2: SGHVS, FNYEAQ. CDR3 coding DNA: TGTGCCAGCAGCTTAGTTGAGGCCTCCGGGGGCGGGGAGCTGTTTTTT. This gives the protein CASSLVEASGGGELFF.

This chain links TRBV27 with TRBJ1-5, with a tentative D call TRBD1 (5 bases). The CDR3 is made up of 13 amino acids. V lost 8 bases to trimming and J lost 3 bases, with 11 bases between them. Per germline, CDR1 MNHEY and CDR2 SMNVEV (reference sequence). The CDR3 here is CASGDFTNQPQHF. For the CDR3, the DNA is TGTGCCAGCGGGGACTTCACCAATCAGCCCCAGCATTTT.

The chain employs TRBV27 and TRBJ1-5; perhaps TRBD1 as D (6 bases). Germline V gene lookup returns CDR1 MNHEY and CDR2 SMNVEV (reference sequence). The CDR3 contains 14 residues. V lost 2 bases and J 5 bases, leaving 10 bases between the germline ends. Here the CDR3 DNA reads TGTGCCAGCAGTTTAGCAGGGGAGTATCAGCCCCAGCATTTT. As protein: CASSLAGEYQPQHF.